These 28 T cell receptor beta chains were sequenced from one sample in a study of blood T cell repertoires in COVID-19 (dated by TCRdb to the early 2020s). The receptor library was made with the immunoSEQ multiplex PCR assay. TCRdb stores this immuneACCESS table with in-frame sequences only. Part of the clones is absent; in the studies checked, under half of the shortfall reflects unresolved V genes, and no reason is known for the rest. This sample holds approximately 500,000 clones; 85% to 90% were observed only once. The leading ten clones occupy about 8.2% of the sample. The sequenced sample was peripheral blood. These TCRs come from a woman aged 45 to 65 with COVID-19, enrolled during active disease.

V usage is TRBV5-1 and J usage is TRBJ2-7; possibly TRBD2 for D (5 bases). The CDR3 contains 15 residues. Germline V lookup: CDR1 SGHRS, CDR2 YFSETQ. Trimming pared 0 bases from V and 0 bases from J, leaving 10 bases between. The chain's CDR3 is CASSLGTSGSYEQYF. CDR3 DNA: TGCGCCAGCAGCTTGGGGACCAGCGGCTCCTACGAGCAGTACTTC.

The chain links TRBV24-1 to TRBJ2-1, with a weak D call TRBD1 (7 bases). The germline V gene has CDR1 KGHDR and CDR2 SFDVKD. This CDR3 has 13 residues. Trimming shortened V by 6 bases and J by 7 bases, and 12 bases separated the two germline ends. The CDR3 here is CATSFRGRNEQFF. The CDR3 nucleotides read TGTGCCACCAGTTTCAGGGGGAGGAATGAGCAGTTCTTC.

The chain recombines TRBV27 with TRBJ2-7, with 12 bases aligning to TRBD2. The J segment lost 2 bases and the V segment lost 2 bases, leaving 1 base of the junction unmatched. This CDR3 spans 15 amino acids. Germline CDR1 is MNHEY and CDR2 is SMNVEV (reference sequence). As DNA, the CDR3 is TGTGCCAGCAGTTTAAGGACTAGCGGGACCTACGAGCAGTACTTC. Translation: CASSLRTSGTYEQYF.

V usage is TRBV6-6 and J usage is TRBJ2-1, with a weak D call TRBD2 (7 bases). Looked up from germline, CDR1 is MNHNY and CDR2 is SVGAGI (reference sequence). This CDR3 contains 14 residues. V was cut by 5 bases and J by 7 bases, with 15 bases left in between. CDR3 loop: CASSDGGQGNEQFF. The CDR3, as DNA: TGTGCCAGCAGTGACGGGGGGCAGGGGAATGAGCAGTTCTTC.

This chain links TRBV19 with TRBJ2-2; possible D gene TRBD2, 5 bases. CDR1 LNHDA and CDR2 SQIVND come from the germline V gene (reference sequence). The CDR3 extends over 12 amino acids. Between the trimmed V and J ends, which lost 1 base and 9 bases, there was a span of 6 bases. The CDR3 protein is CASSIGRRELFF. The CDR3 DNA reads TGTGCCAGTAGTATAGGGAGGCGGGAGCTGTTTTTT.

The chain recombines TRBV12-5 with TRBJ2-3, with 7 bases identical to TRBD2. Germline loops: CDR1 LGHNT, CDR2 FRNRAP. Trimming took 0 bases from V and 14 from J; bases not matched to a gene: 8. This CDR3 spans 13 amino acids. CDR3 amino acids: CASGLVGSGVVYF. In DNA, the CDR3 is TGTGCTAGTGGTTTGGTAGGGAGCGGGGTGGTGTATTTT.

This sequence joins TRBV27 and TRBJ2-7; possibly TRBD2 for D (5 bases). The germline V and J ends were trimmed by 2 bases and 2 bases, with 13 bases remaining between them. The length of the CDR3 is 15 residues. Germline V CDR1 and CDR2: MNHEY, SMNVEV (reference sequence). CDR3 amino acids: CASSLKSGGTYEQYF. Here the CDR3 DNA reads TGTGCCAGCAGTTTAAAGTCCGGAGGAACCTACGAGCAGTACTTC.

A single count supports this clone. The rearrangement links TRBV9 to TRBJ1-2, with D maybe TRBD1 (5 bases). Looked up from germline, CDR1 is SGDLS and CDR2 is YYNGEE. Trimming removed 4 bases from V and 0 bases from J, with 10 bases in between. The CDR3 contains 14 residues. The CDR3 region is CASSPQGSNYGYTF. CDR3 coding DNA: TGTGCCAGCAGCCCCCAGGGTTCTAACTATGGCTACACCTTC.

V gene TRBV5-1 combines with J gene TRBJ1-2; 7 nucleotides align to TRBD1. The germline V gene has CDR1 SGHRS and CDR2 YFSETQ. The CDR3 has 16 amino acids. V gave up 1 base and J gave up 1 base; unmatched junction bases: 7. CDR3 sequence reads: CASSLMGQHFNYGYTF. The DNA for the CDR3 is TGCGCCAGCAGCTTGATGGGACAGCATTTTAACTATGGCTACACCTTC.

The chain carries TRBV6-2 or TRBV6-3 and TRBJ2-7; maybe TRBD2 (6 bases). V lost 0 bases to trimming and J lost 2 bases, with 11 bases between them. The length of the CDR3 is 15 residues. Germline V CDR1 and CDR2: MNHEY, SVGEGT. The CDR3 here is CASSYSGTFAYEQYF. CDR3 nucleotide sequence: TGTGCCAGCAGTTACTCAGGGACTTTTGCCTACGAGCAGTACTTC.

The chain links TRBV7-9 to TRBJ1-1, with D uncertain. This CDR3 has 14 residues. Germline CDR1 and CDR2: SEHNR and FQNEAQ (reference sequence). V lost 5 bases to trimming and J lost 1 base, with 11 bases between them. The CDR3, as DNA: TGTGCCAGCAGCCAAAACTCGTGGAACACTGAAGCTTTCTTT. The encoded protein is CASSQNSWNTEAFF.

The J gene is TRBJ2-3, the V gene TRBV30; D gene unclear. The CDR3 spans 14 residues. V was trimmed by 0 bases and J by 3 bases, leaving 10 bases between them. Germline values: CDR1 GTSNPN, CDR2 SVGIG (reference sequence). The DNA for the CDR3 is TGTGCCTGGAGTGTATCGTCTATTACAGATACGCAGTATTTT. This gives the protein CAWSVSSITDTQYF.

V is TRBV10-3 and J is TRBJ1-2; 10 nucleotides line up with TRBD1. The V gene end was trimmed by 6 bases and the J gene end by 12 bases; junction bases not matched to a gene: 16. This CDR3 is 15 amino acids long. The V gene's germline CDR1 is ENHRY and CDR2 SYGVKD. CDR3 sequence: CAIRVGQGELGTHTF. The CDR3 coding sequence is TGTGCCATCAGAGTAGGACAGGGGGAATTAGGGACCCACACCTTC.

J is TRBJ1-4 and V is TRBV19; D uncertain. This CDR3 has 14 amino acids. With 7 bases removed from V and 7 bases from J, the gap between germline ends came to 16 bases. Germline V gene data show CDR1 as LNHDA and CDR2 as SQIVND (reference sequence). This CDR3 is CASTHRGVGEKLFF. In nucleotides, the CDR3 is TGTGCCAGTACCCACCGCGGGGTGGGTGAAAAACTGTTTTTT.

The chain couples TRBV28 to TRBJ1-1; D might be TRBD1 (6 bases). This CDR3 has 12 amino acids. Trimming removed 11 bases from V and 3 bases from J, with 13 bases in between. CDR1 is MDHEN and CDR2 is SYDVKM in the germline V gene. The DNA of the CDR3 is TGTGCCGTCCTTGGGGGCGACACTGAAGCTTTCTTT. Protein product: CAVLGGDTEAFF.

The rearrangement uses TRBV19 and TRBJ2-1, with 7 positions matching TRBD1. The CDR3 contains 15 residues. Trimming removed 3 bases from V and 7 bases from J; junction bases left unmatched: 9. CDR1 and CDR2 (germline): LNHDA, SQIVND (reference sequence). CDR3 amino acids: CASSMFGTASNEQFF. CDR3 in DNA: TGTGCCAGTAGTATGTTTGGGACAGCCTCTAATGAGCAGTTCTTC.

V gene TRBV24-1 combines with J gene TRBJ2-6; 8 bases agree with TRBD1. The V and J ends lost 5 bases and 9 bases, in that order; junction bases with no gene match: 5. The CDR3 has 14 residues. Germline loops: CDR1 KGHDR, CDR2 SFDVKD. CDR3 nucleotide sequence: TGTGCCACCAGTGCGGGACAGGCCGACAACGTCCTGACTTTC. Translated, it gives CATSAGQADNVLTF.

The CDR3 bases are TGCGCCAGCAGCTTCGAATCTAGGGGGTTAGATACGCAGTATTTT. This sequence encodes CASSFESRGLDTQYF. This chain uses TRBV5-1 with TRBJ2-3; D is possibly TRBD1 (6 bases). The germline gives CDR1 SGHRS, CDR2 YFSETQ. The CDR3 is 15 residues long. V lost 2 bases and J lost 5, with 15 bases in between.

Details on this clone: Other DNA variants within this sample encode the same CDR3. The gene calls are TRBV10-2 and TRBJ2-7, with D tentatively TRBD1 (6 bases). Germline loops: CDR1 WSHSY, CDR2 SAAADI. V was clipped by 6 bases and J by 0 bases, with 9 bases between them. This CDR3 has 13 residues. The CDR3 protein is CASRDSFSYEQYF. CDR3 nucleotide sequence: TGCGCCAGCAGGGACAGCTTCTCCTACGAGCAGTACTTC.

The chain joins TRBV12-2 to TRBJ1-5; TRBD1 is the table's D call, not checked against the DNA. TRBV12-2 has pseudogene status. The CDR3 totals 15 residues. The CDR3 coding sequence is TGTGCAAGTCGGTTGGGGACAGGGCGAAATCAGCCCCAGCATTTT. Translation gives CASRLGTGRNQPQHF.

This clone occurred once. This chain uses TRBV5-1 with TRBJ2-7, with D hard to call. Looked up from germline, CDR1 is SGHRS and CDR2 is YFSETQ. The CDR3 runs 14 residues. The V end lost 0 bases, the J end lost 4 bases, and 11 bases lay between the germline ends. CDR3 loop: CASSLGPGVYEQYF. The CDR3 DNA reads TGCGCCAGCAGCTTGGGGCCTGGAGTATACGAGCAGTACTTC.

The V call is TRBV19, the J call TRBJ1-2; TRBD1 is a possible D gene (5 bases). CDR1 and CDR2 from the germline V gene are LNHDA and SQIVND (reference sequence). V was cut by 5 bases and J by 6 bases, with 13 bases left in between. The CDR3 has 13 residues. The CDR3 nucleotides read TGTGCCAGTAGTGGTCCCCCCAGGGATGGCTACACCTTC. Protein: CASSGPPRDGYTF.

The J gene is TRBJ2-7, the V gene TRBV27; D may be TRBD2 (5 bases). The germline V gene has CDR1 MNHEY and CDR2 SMNVEV (reference sequence). The V and J ends lost 7 bases and 1 base respectively, with 8 bases between them. This CDR3 comprises 12 residues. The CDR3 DNA reads as TGTGCCAGCACCGGACTTTCCTACGAGCAGTACTTC. Encoded protein: CASTGLSYEQYF.

The V gene is TRBV7-3, the J gene TRBJ1-1, with D possibly being TRBD1 (6 bases). V was trimmed by 3 bases and J by 3 bases, leaving 11 bases between them. CDR3 length: 14 residues. Germline CDR1 reads SGHTA; CDR2 reads FQGTGA. The CDR3 bases are TGTGCCAGCAGCTTGGGGGCTAGGGACACTGAAGCTTTCTTT. Its protein is CASSLGARDTEAFF.

The V call is TRBV28, the J call TRBJ2-5, with TRBD1 matching over 7 bases. The CDR3 extends over 15 amino acids. The germline CDR1 and CDR2 sequences are MDHEN and SYDVKM. After removal of 3 bases from V and 3 bases from J, the junction contained 7 bases not matched to a gene. Here the CDR3 DNA reads TGTGCCAGCAGTTTGGCCACCACAGGGGAAGAGACCCAGTACTTC. Amino acid sequence: CASSLATTGEETQYF.

The J gene is TRBJ2-1, the V gene TRBV19; 8 bases fit TRBD2. The CDR3 consists of 14 residues. CDR1 LNHDA and CDR2 SQIVND come from the germline V gene (reference sequence). The V gene end was trimmed by 4 bases and the J gene end by 5 bases; junction bases not matched to a gene: 4. CDR3: CASSRRGDDNEQFF. For the CDR3, the DNA is TGTGCCAGTAGTAGGCGGGGGGATGACAATGAGCAGTTCTTC.

This sequence joins TRBV2 and TRBJ2-7; D is perhaps TRBD1 (5 bases). Germline assignment: CDR1 SNHLY and CDR2 FYNNEI. The CDR3 covers 16 residues. Trimming pared 8 bases from V and 0 bases from J, leaving 20 bases between. The CDR3 spells CASWGATDQNSYEQYF. The CDR3 nucleotides are TGTGCCAGCTGGGGCGCGACAGACCAAAACTCCTACGAGCAGTACTTC.

The chain uses TRBV3-1 (or the pseudogene TRBV3-2) and TRBJ2-2; 11 bases align to TRBD1. This CDR3 region has 16 residues. Germline CDR1 is LGHDT and CDR2 is YNNKEL (reference sequence). V dropped 7 bases and J dropped 6; count of bases not matched to a gene: 10. The CDR3 nucleotides read TGTGCCAGCAACCTAGGACAGGGGGCGCCTCCCGGGGAGCTGTTTTTT. Its translation is CASNLGQGAPPGELFF.